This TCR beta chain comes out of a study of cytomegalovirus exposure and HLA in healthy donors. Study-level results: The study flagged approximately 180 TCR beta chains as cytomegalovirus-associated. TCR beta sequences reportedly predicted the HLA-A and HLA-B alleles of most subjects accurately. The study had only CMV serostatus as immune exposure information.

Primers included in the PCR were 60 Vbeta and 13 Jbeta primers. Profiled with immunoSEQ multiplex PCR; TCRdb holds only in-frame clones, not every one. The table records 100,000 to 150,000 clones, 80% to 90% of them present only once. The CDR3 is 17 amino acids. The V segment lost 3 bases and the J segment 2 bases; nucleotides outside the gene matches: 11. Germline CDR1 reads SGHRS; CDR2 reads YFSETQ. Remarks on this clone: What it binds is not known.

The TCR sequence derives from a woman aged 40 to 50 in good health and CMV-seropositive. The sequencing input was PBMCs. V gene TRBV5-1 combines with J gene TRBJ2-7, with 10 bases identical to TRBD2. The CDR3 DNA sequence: TGCGCCAGCAGCTCAGGACTAGCGGCCCCAGGCACCTACGAGCAGTACTTC. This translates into CASSSGLAAPGTYEQYF.